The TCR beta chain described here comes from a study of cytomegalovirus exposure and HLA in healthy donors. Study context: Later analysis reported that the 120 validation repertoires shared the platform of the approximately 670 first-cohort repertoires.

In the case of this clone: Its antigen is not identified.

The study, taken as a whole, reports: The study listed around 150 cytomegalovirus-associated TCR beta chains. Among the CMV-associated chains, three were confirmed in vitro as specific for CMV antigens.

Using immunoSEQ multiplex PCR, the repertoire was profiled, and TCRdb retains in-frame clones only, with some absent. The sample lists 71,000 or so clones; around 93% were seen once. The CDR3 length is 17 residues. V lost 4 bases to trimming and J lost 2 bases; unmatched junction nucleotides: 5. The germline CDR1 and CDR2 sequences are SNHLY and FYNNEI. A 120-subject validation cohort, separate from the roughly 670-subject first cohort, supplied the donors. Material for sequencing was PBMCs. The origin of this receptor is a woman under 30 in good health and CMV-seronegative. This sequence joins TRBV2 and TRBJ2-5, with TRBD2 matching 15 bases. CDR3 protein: CASSGPGLAGGQETQYF. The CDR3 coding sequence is TGTGCCAGCAGTGGCCCGGGACTAGCGGGAGGACAAGAGACCCAGTACTTC.